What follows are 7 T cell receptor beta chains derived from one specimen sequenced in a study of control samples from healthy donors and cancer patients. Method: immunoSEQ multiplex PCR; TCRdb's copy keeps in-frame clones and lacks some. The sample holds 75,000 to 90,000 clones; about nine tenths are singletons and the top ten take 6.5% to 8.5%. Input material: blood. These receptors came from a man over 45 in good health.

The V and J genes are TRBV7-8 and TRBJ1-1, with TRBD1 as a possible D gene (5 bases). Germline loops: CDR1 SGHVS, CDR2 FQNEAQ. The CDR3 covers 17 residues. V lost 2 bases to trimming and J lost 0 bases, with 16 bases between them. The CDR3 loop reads CASSLIGTGPMNTEAFF. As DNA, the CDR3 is TGTGCCAGCAGCTTAATTGGGACGGGACCTATGAACACTGAAGCTTTCTTT.

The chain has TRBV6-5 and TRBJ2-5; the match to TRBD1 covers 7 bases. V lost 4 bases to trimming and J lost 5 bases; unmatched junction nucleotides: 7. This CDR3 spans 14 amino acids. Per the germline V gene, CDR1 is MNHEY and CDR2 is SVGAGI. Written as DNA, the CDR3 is TGTGCCAGCAGTTCAGACAGGGTGATGGAGACCCAGTACTTC. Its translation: CASSSDRVMETQYF.

CDR3 loop: CSAGQQETQYF. In DNA form, the CDR3 reads TGCAGCGCTGGACAGCAAGAGACCCAGTACTTC. The rearrangement joins TRBV20-1 to TRBJ2-5; tentatively, D is TRBD1 (6 bases). Per the germline V gene, CDR1 is DFQATT and CDR2 is SNEGSKA (reference sequence). This CDR3 region has 11 residues.

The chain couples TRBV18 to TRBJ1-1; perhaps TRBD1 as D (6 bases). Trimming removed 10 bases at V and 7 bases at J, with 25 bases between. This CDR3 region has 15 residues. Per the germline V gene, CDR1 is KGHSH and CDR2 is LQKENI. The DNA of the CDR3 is TGTGCCACTGAAGACGACCCGGGGGGCGTTGGTGAAGCTTTCTTT. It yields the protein CATEDDPGGVGEAFF.

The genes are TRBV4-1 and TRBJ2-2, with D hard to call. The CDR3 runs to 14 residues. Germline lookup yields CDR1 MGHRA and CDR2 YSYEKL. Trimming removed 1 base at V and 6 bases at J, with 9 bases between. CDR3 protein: CASSQVETSGELFF. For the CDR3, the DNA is TGCGCCAGCAGCCAAGTCGAAACATCCGGGGAGCTGTTTTTT.

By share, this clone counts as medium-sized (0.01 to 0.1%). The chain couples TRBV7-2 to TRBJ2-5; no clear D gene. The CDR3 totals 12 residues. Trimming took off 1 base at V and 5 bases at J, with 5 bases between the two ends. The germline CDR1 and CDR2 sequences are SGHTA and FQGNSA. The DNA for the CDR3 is TGTGCCAGCAGCTTAGGTACCGAGACCCAGTACTTC. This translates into CASSLGTETQYF.

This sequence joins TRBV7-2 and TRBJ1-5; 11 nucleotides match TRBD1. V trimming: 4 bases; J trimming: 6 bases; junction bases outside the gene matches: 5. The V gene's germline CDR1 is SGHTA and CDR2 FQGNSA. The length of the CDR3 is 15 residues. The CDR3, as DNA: TGTGCCAGCAGCTACCGGACAGGGGGCAGTCAGCCCCAGCATTTT. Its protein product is CASSYRTGGSQPQHF.